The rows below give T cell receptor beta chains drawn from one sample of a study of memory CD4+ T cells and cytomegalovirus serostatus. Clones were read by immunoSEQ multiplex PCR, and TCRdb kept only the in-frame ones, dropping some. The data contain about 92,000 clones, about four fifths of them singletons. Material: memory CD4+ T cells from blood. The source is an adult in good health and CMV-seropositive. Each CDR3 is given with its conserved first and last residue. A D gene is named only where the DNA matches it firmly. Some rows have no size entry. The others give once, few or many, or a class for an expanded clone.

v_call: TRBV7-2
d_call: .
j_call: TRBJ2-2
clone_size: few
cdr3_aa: CASSLHGSNTGELFF
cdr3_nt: TGTGCCAGCAGCTTACACGGATCGAACACCGGGGAGCTGTTTTTT

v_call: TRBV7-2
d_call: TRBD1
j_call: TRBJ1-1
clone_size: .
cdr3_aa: CASSLDRARGNTEAFF
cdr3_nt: TGTGCCAGCAGCCTTGACAGGGCACGGGGGAACACTGAAGCTTTCTTT

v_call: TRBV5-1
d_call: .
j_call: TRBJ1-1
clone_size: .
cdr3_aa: CASSSTANTEAFF
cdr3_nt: TGCGCCAGCAGCTCGACAGCTAACACTGAAGCTTTCTTT

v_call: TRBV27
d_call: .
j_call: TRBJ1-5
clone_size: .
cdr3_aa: CASSLSEYSNQPQHF
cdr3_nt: TGTGCCAGCAGTTTGTCTGAGTATAGCAATCAGCCCCAGCATTTT

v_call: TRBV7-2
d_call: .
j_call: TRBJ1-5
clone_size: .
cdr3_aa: CASRQAGSNQPQHF
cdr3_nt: TGTGCCAGCAGACAAGCAGGTAGCAATCAGCCCCAGCATTTT

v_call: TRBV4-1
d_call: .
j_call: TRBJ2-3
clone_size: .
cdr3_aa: CASSRVKGVSDTQYF
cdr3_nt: TGCGCCAGCAGCCGGGTAAAGGGTGTTTCAGATACGCAGTATTTT

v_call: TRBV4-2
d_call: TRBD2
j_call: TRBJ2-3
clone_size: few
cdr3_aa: CASSQDLLAELTDTQYF
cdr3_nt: TGTGCCAGCAGCCAAGATCTGCTAGCGGAGCTCACAGATACGCAGTATTTT

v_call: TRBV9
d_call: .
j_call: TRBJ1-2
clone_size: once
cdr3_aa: CASSPGGDSNYGYTF
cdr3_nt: TGTGCCAGCAGCCCCGGGGGGGATTCTAACTATGGCTACACCTTC

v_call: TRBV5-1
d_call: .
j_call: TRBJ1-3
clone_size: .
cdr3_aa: CASSLIPLDGNTIYF
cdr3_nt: TGCGCCAGCAGCTTAATCCCCCTCGACGGAAACACCATATATTTT

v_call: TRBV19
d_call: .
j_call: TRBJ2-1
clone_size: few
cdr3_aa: CASSIDPGVVGNEQFF
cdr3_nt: TGTGCCAGTAGTATAGATCCGGGGGTGGTTGGGAATGAGCAGTTCTTC

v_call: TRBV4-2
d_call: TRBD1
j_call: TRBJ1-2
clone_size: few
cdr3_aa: CASSQDRTGRSRGYTF
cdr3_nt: TGTGCCAGCAGCCAAGACCGGACAGGCCGCTCGAGAGGCTACACCTTC

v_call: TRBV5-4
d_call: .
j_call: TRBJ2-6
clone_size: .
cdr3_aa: CASSLGALAGANVLTF
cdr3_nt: TGTGCCAGCAGCTTGGGCGCGCTAGCTGGGGCCAACGTCCTGACTTTC

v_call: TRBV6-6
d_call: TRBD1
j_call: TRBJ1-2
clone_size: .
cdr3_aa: CASFDRGVMRSYTF
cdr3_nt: TGTGCCAGCTTTGACAGGGGAGTGATGAGGAGCTACACCTTC

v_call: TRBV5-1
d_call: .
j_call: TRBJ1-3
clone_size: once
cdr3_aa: CASSLARAGTGNTIYF
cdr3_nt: TGCGCCAGCAGCTTGGCCCGCGCAGGGACTGGAAACACCATATATTTT

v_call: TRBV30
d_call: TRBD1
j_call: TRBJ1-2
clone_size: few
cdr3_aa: CAWSLKGTGPYGYTF
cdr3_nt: TGTGCCTGGAGTCTTAAAGGGACAGGGCCTTATGGCTACACCTTC

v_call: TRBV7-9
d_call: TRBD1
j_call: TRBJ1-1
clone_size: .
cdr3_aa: CASSRQGATEAFF
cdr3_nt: TGTGCCAGCAGCAGACAGGGGGCCACTGAAGCTTTCTTT

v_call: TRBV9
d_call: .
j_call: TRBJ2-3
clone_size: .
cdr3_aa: CASSIQDYHTDTQYF
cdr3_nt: TGTGCCAGCAGCATCCAGGACTATCACACAGATACGCAGTATTTT

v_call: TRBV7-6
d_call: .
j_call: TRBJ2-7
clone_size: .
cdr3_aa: CASSFGQAVSYEQYF
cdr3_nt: TGTGCCAGCAGCTTTGGTCAGGCCGTCTCCTACGAGCAGTACTTC

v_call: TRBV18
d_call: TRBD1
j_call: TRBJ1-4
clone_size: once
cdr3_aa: CASSPGQGINEKLFF
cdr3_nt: TGTGCCAGCTCCCCCGGACAGGGGATAAATGAAAAACTGTTTTTT

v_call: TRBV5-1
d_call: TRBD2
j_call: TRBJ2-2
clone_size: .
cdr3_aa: CASSNRVGLETGELFF
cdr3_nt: TGCGCCAGCAGCAACAGGGTGGGACTAGAAACCGGGGAGCTGTTTTTT

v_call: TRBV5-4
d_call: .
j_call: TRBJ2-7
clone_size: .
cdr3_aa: CASISPARVPSYEQYF
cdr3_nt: TGTGCCAGCATATCTCCCGCGAGGGTCCCTTCCTACGAGCAGTACTTC

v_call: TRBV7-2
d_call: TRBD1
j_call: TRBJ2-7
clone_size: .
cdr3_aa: CASSLRQGTAYEQYF
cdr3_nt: TGTGCCAGCAGCTTAAGACAGGGGACGGCCTACGAGCAGTACTTC

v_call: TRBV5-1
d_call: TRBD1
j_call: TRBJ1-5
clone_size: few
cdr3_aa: CASSLSGQRNQPQHF
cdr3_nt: TGCGCCAGCAGCTTGTCGGGACAGCGCAATCAGCCCCAGCATTTT

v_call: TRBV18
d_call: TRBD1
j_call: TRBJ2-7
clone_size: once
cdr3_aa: CASSPGQGAYEQYF
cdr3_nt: TGTGCCAGCTCACCGGGACAGGGGGCCTACGAGCAGTACTTC

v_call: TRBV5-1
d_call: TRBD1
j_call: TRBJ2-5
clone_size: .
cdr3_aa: CASSYVDRAETQYF
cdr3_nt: TGCGCCAGCAGCTATGTTGACAGGGCGGAGACCCAGTACTTC

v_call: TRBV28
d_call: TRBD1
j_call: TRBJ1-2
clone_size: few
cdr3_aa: CASSQGDYGYTF
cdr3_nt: TGTGCCAGCAGCCAGGGGGACTATGGCTACACCTTC

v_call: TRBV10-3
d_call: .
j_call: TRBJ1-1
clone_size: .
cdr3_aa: CATQVGGMNTEAFF
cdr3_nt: TGTGCCACCCAGGTGGGGGGAATGAACACTGAAGCTTTCTTT

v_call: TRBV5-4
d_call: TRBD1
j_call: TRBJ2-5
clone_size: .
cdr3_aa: CASSRQGAGETQYF
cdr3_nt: TGTGCCAGCAGCCGACAGGGGGCCGGGGAGACCCAGTACTTC

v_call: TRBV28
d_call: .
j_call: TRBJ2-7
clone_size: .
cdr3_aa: CASNLSGYEQYF
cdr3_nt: TGTGCCAGCAATCTTAGCGGATACGAGCAGTACTTC

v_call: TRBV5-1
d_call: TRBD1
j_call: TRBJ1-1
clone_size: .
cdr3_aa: CASSTGQVTNTEAFF
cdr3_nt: TGCGCCAGCAGCACGGGACAGGTTACGAACACTGAAGCTTTCTTT

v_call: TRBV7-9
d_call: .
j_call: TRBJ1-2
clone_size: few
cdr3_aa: CASSLGRGYTF
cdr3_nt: TGTGCCAGCAGCCTCGGCCGAGGCTACACCTTC

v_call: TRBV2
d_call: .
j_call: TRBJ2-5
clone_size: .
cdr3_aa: CASSEYQETQYF
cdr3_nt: TGTGCCAGCAGTGAGTACCAAGAGACCCAGTACTTC

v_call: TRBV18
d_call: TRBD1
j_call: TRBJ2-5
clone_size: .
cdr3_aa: CASSPGTDQETQYF
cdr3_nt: TGTGCCAGCTCACCTGGGACAGACCAAGAGACCCAGTACTTC

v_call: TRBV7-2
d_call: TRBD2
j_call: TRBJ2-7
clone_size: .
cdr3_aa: CASSLRTSGYEQYF
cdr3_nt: TGTGCCAGCAGCTTAAGGACTAGCGGGTACGAGCAGTACTTC

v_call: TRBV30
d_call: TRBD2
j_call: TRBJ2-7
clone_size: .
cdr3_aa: CAWSVLGGDREQYF
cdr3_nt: TGTGCCTGGAGTGTACTTGGGGGGGATCGGGAGCAGTACTTC

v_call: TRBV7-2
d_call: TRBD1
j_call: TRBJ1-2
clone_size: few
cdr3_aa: CASSDRTGSDYGYTF
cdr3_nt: TGTGCCAGCAGCGATCGGACAGGGAGTGACTATGGCTACACCTTC

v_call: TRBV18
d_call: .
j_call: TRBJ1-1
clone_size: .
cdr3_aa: CASSPRGDTEAFF
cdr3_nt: TGTGCCAGCTCACCAAGGGGGGACACTGAAGCTTTCTTT

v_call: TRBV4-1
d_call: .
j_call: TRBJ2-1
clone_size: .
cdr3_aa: CASSQIRGGLYNEQFF
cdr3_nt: TGCGCCAGCAGCCAGATCAGGGGAGGGTTATACAATGAGCAGTTCTTC

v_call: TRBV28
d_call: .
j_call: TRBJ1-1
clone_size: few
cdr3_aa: CASRMDMNTEAFF
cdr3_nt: TGTGCCAGCAGGATGGACATGAACACTGAAGCTTTCTTT

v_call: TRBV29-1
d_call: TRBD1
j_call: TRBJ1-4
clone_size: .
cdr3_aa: CSVSTGGVANEKLFF
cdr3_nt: TGCAGCGTTTCGACAGGGGGGGTGGCTAATGAAAAACTGTTTTTT

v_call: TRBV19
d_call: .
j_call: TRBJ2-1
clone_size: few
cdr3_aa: CASSILYNEQFF
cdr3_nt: TGTGCCAGTAGTATCTTGTACAATGAGCAGTTCTTC

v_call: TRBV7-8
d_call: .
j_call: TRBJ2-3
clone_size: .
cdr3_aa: CASSLYSADTQYF
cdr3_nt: TGTGCCAGCAGCTTATACTCGGCAGATACGCAGTATTTT

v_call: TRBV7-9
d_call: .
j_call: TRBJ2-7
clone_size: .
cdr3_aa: CASSLAGRYEQYF
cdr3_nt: TGTGCCAGCAGCTTAGCCGGGAGATACGAGCAGTACTTC

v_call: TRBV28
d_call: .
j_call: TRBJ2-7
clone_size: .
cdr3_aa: CASSLNYEQYF
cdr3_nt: TGTGCCAGCAGCCTAAACTACGAGCAGTACTTC

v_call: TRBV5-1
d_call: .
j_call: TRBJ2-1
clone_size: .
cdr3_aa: CASSLQWNEQFF
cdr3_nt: TGCGCCAGCAGCTTACAGTGGAATGAGCAGTTCTTC